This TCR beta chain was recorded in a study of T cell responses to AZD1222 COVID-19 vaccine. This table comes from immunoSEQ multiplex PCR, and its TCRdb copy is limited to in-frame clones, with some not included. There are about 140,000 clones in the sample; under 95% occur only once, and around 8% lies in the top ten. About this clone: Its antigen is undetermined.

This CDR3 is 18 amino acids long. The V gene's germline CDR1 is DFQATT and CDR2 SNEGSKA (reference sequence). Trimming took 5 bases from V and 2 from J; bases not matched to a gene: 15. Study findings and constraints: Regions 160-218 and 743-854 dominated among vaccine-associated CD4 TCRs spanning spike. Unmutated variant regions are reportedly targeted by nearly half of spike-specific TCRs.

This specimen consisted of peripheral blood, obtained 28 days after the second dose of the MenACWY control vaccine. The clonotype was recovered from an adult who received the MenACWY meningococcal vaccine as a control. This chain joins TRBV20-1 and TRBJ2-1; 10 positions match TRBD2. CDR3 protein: CSAGGDSRLAGTYNEQFF. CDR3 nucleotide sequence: TGCAGTGCTGGTGGTGACTCGCGACTAGCGGGTACCTACAATGAGCAGTTCTTC.